This T cell receptor beta chain is drawn from a study of shared clonotypes between healthy human individuals. Generated by immunoSEQ multiplex PCR, the TCRdb table keeps only in-frame clones and is missing some. The sample consists of fewer than 700,000 clones, around 80% of them appearing once. Sequencing was done on a sample of PBMCs. This TCR came from a woman in her thirties or forties in good health. Some clones in this sample may be carry-over from other donors' samples.

For the CDR3, the DNA is TGTGCCAGCAGTGAAGGGACAGCCAATAATTCACCCCTCCACTTT. The encoded protein is CASSEGTANNSPLHF. The chain carries TRBV2 and TRBJ1-6; D is possibly TRBD1 (6 bases). The CDR3 has 15 amino acids. The V and J ends lost 1 base and 5 bases respectively, with 9 bases between them. Germline V gene data show CDR1 as SNHLY and CDR2 as FYNNEI.